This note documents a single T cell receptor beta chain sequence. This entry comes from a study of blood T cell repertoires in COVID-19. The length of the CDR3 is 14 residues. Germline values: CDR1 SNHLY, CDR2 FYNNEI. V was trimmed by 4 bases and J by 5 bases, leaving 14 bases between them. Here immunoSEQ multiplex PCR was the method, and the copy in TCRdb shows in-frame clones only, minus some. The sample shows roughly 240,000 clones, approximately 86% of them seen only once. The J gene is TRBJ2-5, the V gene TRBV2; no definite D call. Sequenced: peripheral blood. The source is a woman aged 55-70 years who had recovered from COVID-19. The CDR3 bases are TGTGCCAGCAGTGGAGAGGTATACGCCGAGACCCAGTACTTC. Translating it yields CASSGEVYAETQYF.